These 24 T cell receptor beta chains share one sample of origin, sequenced in a study of human thymus T cells. Thymus tissue for the work was resected from patients undergoing corrective heart surgery. Generated by immunoSEQ multiplex PCR, the TCRdb table keeps only in-frame clones and is missing some. The table includes about 130,000 clones, around 94% detected once. Input material: thymus tissue. Receptor source: a boy under two years old with a congenital heart defect but otherwise immunologically healthy.

The V and J genes are TRBV5-1 and TRBJ1-1; 8 bases line up with TRBD1. Germline V gives CDR1 SGHRS, CDR2 YFSETQ. The CDR3 spans 14 residues. V shed 5 bases and J 0 bases; nucleotides not matched to a gene: 3. The CDR3: CASSPTGVNTEAFF. Written as DNA, the CDR3 is TGCGCCAGCAGTCCGACAGGGGTGAACACTGAAGCTTTCTTT. Filled out from reference TRBV5-1 and TRBJ1-1, the complete variable domain reads KAGVTQTPRYLIKTRGQQVTLSCSPISGHRSVSWYQQTPGQGLQFLFEYFSETQRNKGNFPGRFSGRQFSNSRSEMNVSTLELGDSALYLCASSPTGVNTEAFFGQGTRLTVV.

The chain employs TRBV11-2 and TRBJ2-5, with 7 bases aligning to TRBD1. V lost 8 bases, J lost 0 bases, and 15 bases stayed unmatched. Germline lookup yields CDR1 SGHAT and CDR2 FQNNGV. The CDR3 is 17 amino acids. CDR3 region: CASGKTGNDPYQETQYF. CDR3 in DNA: TGTGCCAGCGGAAAGACAGGGAACGATCCTTACCAAGAGACCCAGTACTTC. The full variable domain, in which reference TRBV11-2 and TRBJ2-5 provide the parts outside the CDR3, is EAGVAQSPRYKIIEKRQSVAFWCNPISGHATLYWYQQILGQGPKLLIQFQNNGVVDDSQLPKDRFSAERLKGVDSTLKIQPAKLEDSAVYLCASGKTGNDPYQETQYFGPGTRLLVL.

The genes are TRBV27 and TRBJ1-5; D not certain. This CDR3 is built from 14 residues. V was pared by 6 bases and J by 10 bases, with 19 bases between. Looked up from germline, CDR1 is MNHEY and CDR2 is SMNVEV (reference sequence). CDR3 residues: CASRERYPSKPQHF. CDR3 bases: TGTGCCAGCAGAGAAAGGTACCCCTCGAAACCCCAGCATTTT.

The rearrangement joins TRBV7-2 to TRBJ1-2; TRBD1 matches at 9 bases. Germline values: CDR1 SGHTA, CDR2 FQGNSA. J lost 6 bases, V lost 5 bases, and 4 bases had no gene match. The CDR3 is 13 residues long. The CDR3 nucleotides read TGTGCCAGCAGCCCGGACAGGGGAGATGGCTACACCTTC. It is translated as CASSPDRGDGYTF. Using reference TRBV7-2 and TRBJ1-2 for the parts outside the CDR3, the full variable domain is GAGVSQSPSNKVTEKGKDVELRCDPISGHTALYWYRQSLGQGLEFLIYFQGNSAPDKSGLPSDRFSAERTGGSVSTLTIQRTQQEDSAVYLCASSPDRGDGYTFGSGTRLTVV.

The chain recombines TRBV11-1 with TRBJ2-2; 10 bases are a match to TRBD1. Germline V lookup: CDR1 SGHAT, CDR2 FQDESV (reference sequence). The CDR3 covers 17 residues. Trimming took 5 bases from V and 1 from J; bases not matched to a gene: 7. In DNA, the CDR3 is TGTGCCAGCAGCCTCGACAGGGGGCATTGGAACACCGGGGAGCTGTTTTTT. Protein sequence: CASSLDRGHWNTGELFF.

This chain uses TRBV6-6 with TRBJ1-5; TRBD1 agrees at 12 bases. The germline gives CDR1 MNHNY, CDR2 SVGAGI (reference sequence). This CDR3 is 15 amino acids long. Unmatched junction bases numbered 4, after V lost 4 bases and J lost 6 bases. CDR3 sequence: CASSFPGQGAQPQHF. CDR3 in DNA: TGTGCCAGCAGTTTTCCGGGACAGGGGGCTCAGCCCCAGCATTTT.

J is TRBJ1-4 and V is TRBV14; TRBD1 might be the D (5 bases). Germline loops: CDR1 SGHDN, CDR2 FVKESK. The germline V and J ends were trimmed by 3 bases and 8 bases, with 16 bases remaining between them. The CDR3 has 15 amino acids. Written as DNA, the CDR3 is TGTGCCAGCAGCCAGCAAAGGGGAGGGAAGGAAAAACTGTTTTTT. It translates to CASSQQRGGKEKLFF.

The rearrangement links TRBV4-2 to TRBJ1-4; D unresolved. This CDR3 comprises 15 residues. CDR1 and CDR2 from the germline V gene are LGHNA and YNFKEQ. V was trimmed by 1 base and J by 5 bases, leaving 11 bases between them. As DNA, the CDR3 is TGTGCCAGCAGCCAAGGAGGAGAACCAAATGAAAAACTGTTTTTT. Protein product: CASSQGGEPNEKLFF.

A single count supports this clone. This chain connects TRBV5-6 to TRBJ1-2; D is perhaps TRBD1 (6 bases). Germline CDR1 is SGHDT and CDR2 is YYEEEE. Deletions cut 1 base from V and 4 bases from J, with 11 bases between. CDR3 length: 14 amino acids. CDR3 loop: CASSLCRGPYGYTF. CDR3 nucleotides: TGTGCCAGCAGCTTGTGCAGGGGACCCTATGGCTACACCTTC.

The chain employs TRBV28 and TRBJ2-7; TRBD1 aligns across 8 bases. Germline loops: CDR1 MDHEN, CDR2 SYDVKM. Trimming removed 5 bases from V and 4 bases from J; junction bases left unmatched: 10. CDR3 size: 15 residues. The CDR3 region has the DNA TGTGCCAGCAGTCTCGACAGGGGTACTACTTACGAGCAGTACTTC. As protein: CASSLDRGTTYEQYF.

The chain couples TRBV7-9 to TRBJ2-2, with 9 positions matching TRBD2. Germline V CDR1 and CDR2: SEHNR, FQNEAQ (reference sequence). Trimming at V came to 6 bases and at J to 3 bases, leaving 8 bases not matched to a gene. The CDR3 extends over 16 amino acids. CDR3 DNA sequence: TGTGCCAGCAGGTTGAGCGGGGGGTGGGACACCGGGGAGCTGTTTTTT. Translated: CASRLSGGWDTGELFF.

The count of this clone is one. V is TRBV5-4 and J is TRBJ2-3; either TRBD1 or TRBD2 may supply D (6 bases each). Per germline, CDR1 SGHNT and CDR2 YYREEE (reference sequence). This CDR3 is 15 amino acids long. V gave up 2 bases and J gave up 3 bases, with 13 bases separating them. CDR3 protein: CASSFDGGTTDTQYF. The CDR3, as DNA: TGTGCCAGCAGCTTTGACGGGGGCACTACAGATACGCAGTATTTT.

The V call is TRBV7-9, the J call TRBJ2-7; D is possibly TRBD1 or TRBD2 (5 bases each). CDR3 length: 16 residues. Germline V gives CDR1 SEHNR, CDR2 FQNEAQ (reference sequence). The V end lost 1 base, the J end lost 3 bases, and 16 bases lay between the germline ends. CDR3 bases: TGTGCCAGCAGCTTAGATGGGACGGAGGATTTCTACGAGCAGTACTTC. Its translation is CASSLDGTEDFYEQYF.

The chain uses TRBV6-1 and TRBJ1-5, with D uncertain. Germline V gene lookup returns CDR1 MNHNS and CDR2 SASEGT. V was trimmed by 2 bases and J by 3 bases, leaving 14 bases between them. The CDR3 spans 16 residues. CDR3 protein: CASSEIFPTLNQPQHF. The DNA of the CDR3 is TGTGCCAGCAGTGAAATCTTCCCGACACTCAATCAGCCCCAGCATTTT.

The chain is built from TRBV4-2 and TRBJ2-1; a possible D gene is TRBD2 (5 bases). There are 17 residues in the CDR3. The ends were cut back, 2 bases at V and 0 bases at J, with 14 bases in the middle. The germline CDR1 and CDR2 sequences are LGHNA and YNFKEQ. CDR3: CASSQRWVGSSYNEQFF. The CDR3, as DNA: TGTGCCAGCAGCCAAAGGTGGGTAGGGAGCTCCTACAATGAGCAGTTCTTC.

This clone appeared a single time. V and J are TRBV5-1 and TRBJ2-1; 10 bases fit TRBD2. Losses at the gene ends were 4 bases for V and 6 bases for J; bases not matched to a gene: 10. The CDR3 is 16 amino acids. The V gene's germline CDR1 is SGHRS and CDR2 YFSETQ. The CDR3 DNA follows: TGCGCCAGCAGCGGGGCCGGGACTAGCGCCTTCAATGAGCAGTTCTTC. Protein sequence: CASSGAGTSAFNEQFF. Full variable domain (rest looked up from reference TRBV5-1 and TRBJ2-1): KAGVTQTPRYLIKTRGQQVTLSCSPISGHRSVSWYQQTPGQGLQFLFEYFSETQRNKGNFPGRFSGRQFSNSRSEMNVSTLELGDSALYLCASSGAGTSAFNEQFFGPGTRLTVL.

V gene TRBV28 combines with J gene TRBJ1-4, with a weak D call TRBD1 (5 bases). The CDR3 is 15 residues long. V gave up 5 bases and J gave up 6 bases, with 16 bases separating them. Looked up from germline, CDR1 is MDHEN and CDR2 is SYDVKM. The CDR3 protein is CASSPPRTRDEKLFF. DNA of the CDR3: TGTGCCAGCAGTCCCCCCCGGACAAGGGATGAAAAACTGTTTTTT.

The rearrangement links TRBV6-9 to TRBJ1-3, with 8 nucleotides matching TRBD1. The CDR3 has 18 amino acids. Germline lookup yields CDR1 MNHGY and CDR2 SVAAGI. V shed 4 bases, J shed 6 bases, and the junction held 17 bases outside the gene matches. The CDR3, as DNA: TGTGCCAGCAGTTTCCTGCCTCTGACAGGGGAGGGTGTAAACACCATATATTTT. Amino acids: CASSFLPLTGEGVNTIYF.

The V and J genes are TRBV7-9 and TRBJ1-3; D gene uncertain. Trimming removed 7 bases at V and 0 bases at J, with 10 bases between. The germline V gene encodes CDR1 SEHNR and CDR2 FQNEAQ (reference sequence). The CDR3 totals 14 residues. CDR3 sequence: CASIQNVSGNTIYF. As DNA, the CDR3 is TGTGCCAGCATCCAAAATGTCTCTGGAAACACCATATATTTT.

The V and J genes are TRBV11-2 and TRBJ2-5; 7 bases agree with TRBD1. Germline V lookup: CDR1 SGHAT, CDR2 FQNNGV. This CDR3 has 14 amino acids. V shed 5 bases and J 4 bases; nucleotides not matched to a gene: 7. Written as DNA, the CDR3 is TGTGCCAGCAGCCCACAGGGGCAGGGAGAGACCCAGTACTTC. The encoded protein is CASSPQGQGETQYF.

CDR3 sequence reads: CASSLKRKQETQYF. CDR3 nucleotide sequence: TGTGCCAGCAGCCTAAAGCGCAAACAAGAGACCCAGTACTTC. The chain uses TRBV16 and TRBJ2-5; D unresolved. Trimming shortened V by 4 bases and J by 2 bases, and 11 bases separated the two germline ends. Per the germline V gene, CDR1 is KGHSY and CDR2 is FQNENV. This CDR3 contains 14 residues.

The chain recombines TRBV30 with TRBJ2-2; D call uncertain. The CDR3 length is 12 residues. Trimming removed 1 base at V and 2 bases at J, with 2 bases between. Germline V gene data show CDR1 as GTSNPN and CDR2 as SVGIG (reference sequence). CDR3 residues: CAWSDNTGELFF. The DNA of the CDR3 is TGTGCCTGGAGTGATAACACCGGGGAGCTGTTTTTT. The variable domain in full, completed from reference TRBV30 and TRBJ2-2, reads SQTIHQWPATLVQPVGSPLSLECTVEGTSNPNLYWYRQAAGRGLQLLFYSVGIGQISSEVPQNLSASRPQDRQFILSSKKLLLSDSGFYLCAWSDNTGELFFGEGSRLTVL.

The rearrangement links TRBV4-1 to TRBJ1-1; D is possibly TRBD1 (6 bases). This CDR3 region has 20 residues. Trimming took off 4 bases at V and 3 bases at J, with 30 bases between the two ends. Germline CDR1 is MGHRA and CDR2 is YSYEKL. The CDR3 reads CASSPREEGVAWEADTEAFF. As DNA, the CDR3 is TGCGCCAGCAGCCCGAGGGAGGAGGGGGTGGCCTGGGAAGCAGACACTGAAGCTTTCTTT.

V is TRBV5-6 and J is TRBJ1-2, with D unresolved. The germline gives CDR1 SGHDT, CDR2 YYEEEE. CDR3 size: 14 residues. Trimming stripped 4 bases from V and 0 bases from J, with 10 bases between. As DNA, the CDR3 is TGTGCCAGCAGCGTGGACGGAGCTAACTATGGCTACACCTTC. This sequence encodes CASSVDGANYGYTF.